The rows below give T cell receptor beta chains drawn from one sample of a study of beta chain features in type 1 diabetes. Generated by immunoSEQ multiplex PCR, the TCRdb table keeps only in-frame clones and is missing some. Among over 500,000 clones listed, less than 20% were seen once. The sample was naive CD4+ T cells from blood. The origin of the receptors is a man aged 18 to 30 in good health. Both conserved end residues are part of each CDR3. Each record gives: clone size, D gene, V gene, J gene, CDR3 length, CDR3 protein, CDR3 DNA. A D gene is named only where the DNA matches it firmly. Clone size is shown for a subset of rows, as once, few, many or a class of expanded clone.

clone_size: few; d_call: TRBD1; v_call: TRBV5-1; j_call: TRBJ2-7; cdr3_length: 15; cdr3_aa: CASSLTGTGFNEQYF; cdr3_nt: TGCGCCAGCAGCTTGACCGGGACAGGGTTTAACGAGCAGTACTTC
clone_size: few; d_call: .; v_call: TRBV29-1; j_call: TRBJ2-5; cdr3_length: 15; cdr3_aa: CSVVVGGRRGETQYF; cdr3_nt: TGCAGCGTTGTGGTGGGGGGGCGAAGAGGAGAGACCCAGTACTTC
clone_size: few; d_call: TRBD1; v_call: TRBV7-2; j_call: TRBJ1-1; cdr3_length: 16; cdr3_aa: CASSTRTGNGNTEAFF; cdr3_nt: TGTGCCAGCAGCACTAGGACAGGGAATGGAAACACTGAAGCTTTCTTT
clone_size: .; d_call: .; v_call: TRBV25-1; j_call: TRBJ2-3; cdr3_length: 15; cdr3_aa: CASSSSGGYTDTQYF; cdr3_nt: TGTGCCAGCAGTAGTAGCGGTGGATACACAGATACGCAGTATTTT
clone_size: .; d_call: .; v_call: TRBV7-9; j_call: TRBJ1-1; cdr3_length: 13; cdr3_aa: CASSLSGGTEAFF; cdr3_nt: TGTGCCAGCAGCTTATCGGGTGGCACTGAAGCTTTCTTT
clone_size: few; d_call: .; v_call: TRBV6-5; j_call: TRBJ2-1; cdr3_length: 13; cdr3_aa: CASSSSPRNEQFF; cdr3_nt: TGTGCCAGCAGTTCCAGTCCGAGGAATGAGCAGTTCTTC
clone_size: few; d_call: .; v_call: TRBV7-9; j_call: TRBJ2-7; cdr3_length: 13; cdr3_aa: CASTKSGGFGQYF; cdr3_nt: TGTGCCAGCACCAAAAGCGGAGGGTTCGGGCAGTACTTC
clone_size: few; d_call: .; v_call: TRBV5-4; j_call: TRBJ2-3; cdr3_length: 14; cdr3_aa: CASSLALSVVTQYF; cdr3_nt: TGTGCCAGCAGCTTAGCCCTTAGCGTCGTCACGCAGTATTTT
clone_size: once; d_call: .; v_call: TRBV7-9; j_call: TRBJ1-4; cdr3_length: 14; cdr3_aa: CASSTGTNKEKLFF; cdr3_nt: TGTGCCAGCAGCACCGGGACAAACAAAGAAAAACTGTTTTTT
clone_size: few; d_call: .; v_call: TRBV20-1; j_call: TRBJ2-7; cdr3_length: 11; cdr3_aa: CSASPFGEQYF; cdr3_nt: TGCAGTGCAAGCCCCTTTGGCGAGCAGTACTTC
clone_size: few; d_call: .; v_call: TRBV11-2; j_call: TRBJ1-5; cdr3_length: 13; cdr3_aa: CASSLVSNQPQHF; cdr3_nt: TGTGCCAGCAGCTTAGTCAGCAATCAGCCCCAGCATTTT
clone_size: .; d_call: TRBD2; v_call: TRBV5-1; j_call: TRBJ2-1; cdr3_length: 16; cdr3_aa: CASSTPLREGYNEQFF; cdr3_nt: TGCGCCAGCAGCACCCCTCTGCGGGAGGGTTACAATGAGCAGTTCTTC
clone_size: .; d_call: TRBD1; v_call: TRBV5-4; j_call: TRBJ1-2; cdr3_length: 13; cdr3_aa: CASSSTGTYGYTF; cdr3_nt: TGTGCCAGCAGCTCGACAGGGACCTATGGCTACACCTTC
clone_size: few; d_call: TRBD1; v_call: TRBV9; j_call: TRBJ1-2; cdr3_length: 16; cdr3_aa: CASSGERDRINYGYTF; cdr3_nt: TGTGCCAGCAGCGGGGAACGGGACAGGATTAACTATGGCTACACCTTC
clone_size: few; d_call: .; v_call: TRBV5-6; j_call: TRBJ1-4; cdr3_length: 12; cdr3_aa: CASSLPSEKLFF; cdr3_nt: TGTGCCAGCAGCTTGCCTAGCGAAAAACTGTTTTTT
clone_size: few; d_call: TRBD1; v_call: TRBV28; j_call: TRBJ2-7; cdr3_length: 13; cdr3_aa: CASSGDSSYEQYF; cdr3_nt: TGTGCCAGCAGCGGGGACAGTTCCTACGAGCAGTACTTC
clone_size: .; d_call: .; v_call: TRBV10-3; j_call: TRBJ2-5; cdr3_length: 13; cdr3_aa: CAIRSGGAETQYF; cdr3_nt: TGTGCCATCAGATCGGGGGGCGCGGAGACCCAGTACTTC
clone_size: .; d_call: .; v_call: TRBV6-5; j_call: TRBJ1-5; cdr3_length: 14; cdr3_aa: CASSSPRDGEPQHF; cdr3_nt: TGTGCCAGCAGTTCCCCCCGGGACGGTGAGCCCCAGCATTTT
clone_size: few; d_call: .; v_call: TRBV6-4; j_call: TRBJ2-3; cdr3_length: 15; cdr3_aa: CASSDEHSPVDTQYF; cdr3_nt: TGTGCCAGCAGTGACGAGCACTCCCCCGTTGATACGCAGTATTTT
clone_size: .; d_call: TRBD1; v_call: TRBV4-3; j_call: TRBJ1-1; cdr3_length: 14; cdr3_aa: CASSGTAKNTEAFF; cdr3_nt: TGCGCCAGCAGCGGGACAGCAAAAAACACTGAAGCTTTCTTT
clone_size: few; d_call: .; v_call: TRBV27; j_call: TRBJ2-7; cdr3_length: 15; cdr3_aa: CASSSPGERRYEQYF; cdr3_nt: TGTGCCAGCAGTTCACCTGGGGAGCGACGCTACGAGCAGTACTTC
clone_size: .; d_call: .; v_call: TRBV7-2; j_call: TRBJ2-3; cdr3_length: 14; cdr3_aa: CASRRGGKTDTQYF; cdr3_nt: TGTGCCAGCAGGCGGGGCGGAAAAACAGATACGCAGTATTTT
clone_size: .; d_call: .; v_call: TRBV6-6; j_call: TRBJ1-1; cdr3_length: 13; cdr3_aa: CASSYSMNTEAFF; cdr3_nt: TGTGCCAGCAGTTACTCGATGAACACTGAAGCTTTCTTT
clone_size: few; d_call: .; v_call: TRBV30; j_call: TRBJ1-1; cdr3_length: 13; cdr3_aa: CAWSVYGPSAAFF; cdr3_nt: TGTGCCTGGAGTGTATATGGGCCTTCTGCGGCTTTCTTT
clone_size: few; d_call: .; v_call: TRBV29-1; j_call: TRBJ1-5; cdr3_length: 14; cdr3_aa: CSVREGRALTPQHF; cdr3_nt: TGCAGCGTCCGGGAGGGCAGGGCCCTCACGCCCCAGCATTTT
clone_size: .; d_call: .; v_call: TRBV29-1; j_call: TRBJ2-1; cdr3_length: 12; cdr3_aa: CSGHRAHNEQFF; cdr3_nt: TGCAGCGGGCACAGGGCTCACAATGAGCAGTTCTTC
clone_size: few; d_call: .; v_call: TRBV30; j_call: TRBJ2-7; cdr3_length: 12; cdr3_aa: CAWKGGSYEQYF; cdr3_nt: TGTGCCTGGAAGGGGGGATCCTACGAGCAGTACTTC
clone_size: .; d_call: .; v_call: TRBV6-5; j_call: TRBJ2-7; cdr3_length: 13; cdr3_aa: CASSTSGRGEQYF; cdr3_nt: TGTGCCAGCAGTACAAGTGGACGGGGCGAGCAGTACTTC
clone_size: .; d_call: TRBD1; v_call: TRBV5-1; j_call: TRBJ2-1; cdr3_length: 17; cdr3_aa: CASSLATGTGGLNEQFF; cdr3_nt: TGCGCCAGCAGCTTGGCCACCGGGACAGGGGGCCTAAATGAGCAGTTCTTC
clone_size: few; d_call: .; v_call: TRBV5-5; j_call: TRBJ2-6; cdr3_length: 13; cdr3_aa: CASSPNRANVLTF; cdr3_nt: TGTGCCAGCAGCCCGAACAGGGCCAACGTCCTGACTTTC
clone_size: .; d_call: TRBD1; v_call: TRBV6-6; j_call: TRBJ1-5; cdr3_length: 15; cdr3_aa: CASSHGDRGFQPQHF; cdr3_nt: TGTGCCAGCAGCCATGGGGACAGGGGTTTTCAGCCCCAGCATTTT
clone_size: few; d_call: .; v_call: TRBV14; j_call: TRBJ2-7; cdr3_length: 9; cdr3_aa: CASSLEQYF; cdr3_nt: TGTGCCAGCAGCCTCGAGCAGTACTTC
clone_size: few; d_call: TRBD2; v_call: TRBV5-1; j_call: TRBJ2-7; cdr3_length: 17; cdr3_aa: CASSSGTSGRPHYEQYF; cdr3_nt: TGCGCCAGCAGCTCCGGGACTAGCGGGAGGCCACACTACGAGCAGTACTTC
clone_size: .; d_call: TRBD1; v_call: TRBV28; j_call: TRBJ2-7; cdr3_length: 14; cdr3_aa: CYVGPGQDSYEQYF; cdr3_nt: TGTTACGTGGGTCCGGGACAGGACTCCTACGAGCAGTACTTC
clone_size: .; d_call: .; v_call: TRBV9; j_call: TRBJ1-3; cdr3_length: 15; cdr3_aa: CASSVQTVFGNTIYF; cdr3_nt: TGTGCCAGCAGCGTCCAGACAGTCTTTGGAAACACCATATATTTT
clone_size: .; d_call: .; v_call: TRBV4-2; j_call: TRBJ2-5; cdr3_length: 13; cdr3_aa: CASSQGQVQVQYF; cdr3_nt: TGTGCCAGCAGCCAAGGACAGGTCCAGGTCCAGTACTTC
clone_size: .; d_call: TRBD1; v_call: TRBV6-4; j_call: TRBJ2-7; cdr3_length: 15; cdr3_aa: CASSEYEGASYEQYF; cdr3_nt: TGTGCCAGCAGTGAATACGAGGGGGCGTCCTACGAGCAGTACTTC
clone_size: .; d_call: .; v_call: TRBV11-3; j_call: TRBJ2-5; cdr3_length: 12; cdr3_aa: CASSLGRGAQYF; cdr3_nt: TGTGCCAGCAGCTTAGGGAGAGGGGCCCAGTACTTC
clone_size: few; d_call: .; v_call: TRBV9; j_call: TRBJ1-1; cdr3_length: 13; cdr3_aa: CASSVDVNTEAFF; cdr3_nt: TGTGCCAGCAGCGTAGACGTGAACACTGAAGCTTTCTTT
clone_size: .; d_call: .; v_call: TRBV5-1; j_call: TRBJ2-3; cdr3_length: 16; cdr3_aa: CASSLVTPRLGNTQYF; cdr3_nt: TGCGCCAGCAGCTTGGTAACCCCTAGACTAGGGAATACGCAGTATTTT
clone_size: few; d_call: .; v_call: TRBV28; j_call: TRBJ2-7; cdr3_length: 15; cdr3_aa: CASIALGRSSYEQYF; cdr3_nt: TGTGCCAGCATTGCCCTGGGACGGAGCTCCTACGAGCAGTACTTC
clone_size: few; d_call: .; v_call: TRBV7-9; j_call: TRBJ1-1; cdr3_length: 15; cdr3_aa: CASSLSQAMNTEAFF; cdr3_nt: TGTGCCAGCAGCCTCTCCCAGGCCATGAACACTGAAGCTTTCTTT
clone_size: .; d_call: .; v_call: TRBV5-1; j_call: TRBJ2-2; cdr3_length: 15; cdr3_aa: CASSLDRAYTGELFF; cdr3_nt: TGCGCCAGCAGCTTGGATAGGGCGTACACCGGGGAGCTGTTTTTT
clone_size: .; d_call: TRBD1; v_call: TRBV6-5; j_call: TRBJ2-7; cdr3_length: 14; cdr3_aa: CASRTRDRAHEQYF; cdr3_nt: TGTGCCAGCAGGACTCGGGACAGGGCCCACGAGCAGTACTTC
clone_size: .; d_call: TRBD1; v_call: TRBV5-6; j_call: TRBJ2-3; cdr3_length: 15; cdr3_aa: CASSFGQGTTDTQYF; cdr3_nt: TGTGCCAGCAGCTTTGGACAGGGAACGACAGATACGCAGTATTTT
clone_size: few; d_call: TRBD1; v_call: TRBV9; j_call: TRBJ2-7; cdr3_length: 16; cdr3_aa: CASSVDTGTGAYEQYF; cdr3_nt: TGTGCCAGCAGCGTAGATACCGGGACAGGGGCCTACGAGCAGTACTTC
clone_size: .; d_call: TRBD2; v_call: TRBV28; j_call: TRBJ2-1; cdr3_length: 15; cdr3_aa: CASSLGLAGAQGQFF; cdr3_nt: TGTGCCAGCAGCCTGGGGCTAGCGGGGGCCCAGGGGCAGTTCTTC
clone_size: .; d_call: TRBD2; v_call: TRBV28; j_call: TRBJ2-7; cdr3_length: 15; cdr3_aa: CASRVGASGIGEQYF; cdr3_nt: TGTGCCAGCAGAGTTGGAGCTAGCGGGATCGGGGAGCAGTACTTC
clone_size: .; d_call: .; v_call: TRBV11-2; j_call: TRBJ1-2; cdr3_length: 15; cdr3_aa: CASSTFRQANYGYTF; cdr3_nt: TGTGCCAGCAGCACCTTCCGCCAGGCCAACTATGGCTACACCTTC
clone_size: few; d_call: .; v_call: TRBV11-2; j_call: TRBJ2-3; cdr3_length: 14; cdr3_aa: CASSLDGPWGTQYF; cdr3_nt: TGTGCCAGCAGCTTAGATGGCCCTTGGGGTACGCAGTATTTT
clone_size: .; d_call: .; v_call: TRBV7-2; j_call: TRBJ1-1; cdr3_length: 13; cdr3_aa: CASSRARENEAFF; cdr3_nt: TGTGCCAGCAGCAGGGCCCGAGAAAATGAAGCTTTCTTT
clone_size: .; d_call: TRBD2; v_call: TRBV4-1; j_call: TRBJ2-3; cdr3_length: 18; cdr3_aa: CASSRGLAGVIIADTQYF; cdr3_nt: TGCGCCAGCAGTCGCGGACTAGCGGGAGTCATAATCGCAGATACGCAGTATTTT
clone_size: .; d_call: .; v_call: TRBV4-1; j_call: TRBJ1-1; cdr3_length: 16; cdr3_aa: CASSQPGQTMNTEAFF; cdr3_nt: TGCGCCAGCAGCCAACCCGGACAGACCATGAACACTGAAGCTTTCTTT
clone_size: few; d_call: .; v_call: TRBV7-6; j_call: TRBJ2-3; cdr3_length: 15; cdr3_aa: CASSLGPTSTDTQYF; cdr3_nt: TGTGCCAGCAGCTTAGGGCCAACTAGCACAGATACGCAGTATTTT
clone_size: .; d_call: .; v_call: TRBV9; j_call: TRBJ1-3; cdr3_length: 17; cdr3_aa: CASSPRPATASGNTIYF; cdr3_nt: TGTGCCAGCAGCCCTCGACCGGCGACAGCCTCTGGAAACACCATATATTTT
clone_size: .; d_call: .; v_call: TRBV7-2; j_call: TRBJ1-1; cdr3_length: 14; cdr3_aa: CASRLSRLNTEAFF; cdr3_nt: TGTGCCAGCAGACTAAGTAGGCTGAACACTGAAGCTTTCTTT
clone_size: few; d_call: .; v_call: TRBV6-5; j_call: TRBJ2-7; cdr3_length: 14; cdr3_aa: CASSYSPSSYEQYF; cdr3_nt: TGTGCCAGCAGTTACTCCCCGAGCTCCTACGAGCAGTACTTC
clone_size: few; d_call: TRBD1; v_call: TRBV15; j_call: TRBJ1-1; cdr3_length: 14; cdr3_aa: CATSRRDRNTEAFF; cdr3_nt: TGTGCCACCAGCAGGCGGGACAGGAACACTGAAGCTTTCTTT
clone_size: few; d_call: .; v_call: TRBV28; j_call: TRBJ2-7; cdr3_length: 13; cdr3_aa: CASTAGRSYEQYF; cdr3_nt: TGTGCCAGCACTGCAGGGCGCTCGTACGAGCAGTACTTC
clone_size: few; d_call: TRBD1; v_call: TRBV10-3; j_call: TRBJ1-1; cdr3_length: 13; cdr3_aa: CATAGQMNTEAFF; cdr3_nt: TGTGCCACTGCGGGACAGATGAACACTGAAGCTTTCTTT